The sequence of this TCR beta chain was determined in a study of T cells in Graves' hyperthyroidism and ophthalmopathy. Overall study findings and caveats: Within blood appeared most thyroid clonotypes that had expanded above 0.001.

RNA transcripts provided the source from which TCR beta CDR3 regions were amplified. The TCR CDR3 first-round RT-PCR relied on the HTBI primer set. TCRdb fed the multiplex PCR reads into MiXCR, producing one record per CDR3 protein. The sample includes roughly 580,000 distinct CDR3 sequences, around 42% of them seen just once. About this clonotype: As yet, its antigen is unknown.

The V and J ends lost 7 bases and 2 bases, in that order; junction bases with no gene match: 3. Germline-derived CDR1 and CDR2 are LNHDA and SQIVND (reference sequence). CDR3 size: 14 residues. Absent ophthalmopathy progression within 18 months defined stable Graves' hyperthyroidism. The chain uses TRBV19 and TRBJ1-5; TRBD1 matches at 9 bases. The sequenced sample was peripheral blood or thyroid tissue (not recorded which). The source is a woman between 18 and 30 years old with Graves' hyperthyroidism. This CDR3 reads CASTRDRGNQPQHF. DNA of the CDR3: TGTGCCAGTACGCGGGACAGGGGCAATCAGCCCCAGCATTTT.